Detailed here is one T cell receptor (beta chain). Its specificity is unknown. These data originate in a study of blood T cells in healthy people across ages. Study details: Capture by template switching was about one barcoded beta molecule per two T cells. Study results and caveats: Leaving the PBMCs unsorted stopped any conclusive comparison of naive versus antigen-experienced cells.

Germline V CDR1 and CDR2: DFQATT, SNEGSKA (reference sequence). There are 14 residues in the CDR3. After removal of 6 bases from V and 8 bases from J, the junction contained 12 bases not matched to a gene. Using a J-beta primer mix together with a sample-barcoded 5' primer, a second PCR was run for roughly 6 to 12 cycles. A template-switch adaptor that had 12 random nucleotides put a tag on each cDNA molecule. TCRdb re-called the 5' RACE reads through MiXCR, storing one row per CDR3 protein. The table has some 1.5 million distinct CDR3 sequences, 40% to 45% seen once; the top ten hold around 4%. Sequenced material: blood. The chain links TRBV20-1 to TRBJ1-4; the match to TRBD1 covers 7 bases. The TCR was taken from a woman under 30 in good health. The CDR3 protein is CSAESQGRTEKLFF. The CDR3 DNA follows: TGCAGTGCAGAATCACAGGGGAGGACGGAAAAACTGTTTTTT.